Listed here are 20 T cell receptor beta chains from one sample, sequenced in a study of shared clonotypes between healthy human individuals. Naive CD8 cells, CD45RO-negative and positively selected for CCR7, excluded terminally differentiated effector memory CD45RA+ cells. Generated by immunoSEQ multiplex PCR, the TCRdb table keeps only in-frame clones and is missing some. The sample records about 590,000 clones, nearly 97% being singletons. The source material was naive CD8+ T cells sorted from blood. The origin of the receptors is a woman aged 25-40 years in good health.

This sequence joins TRBV27 and TRBJ2-1; TRBD2 aligns across 11 bases. J gave up 4 bases and V 2 bases, and 16 bases lay outside the gene matches. The CDR3 sequence is 20 residues long. The germline gives CDR1 MNHEY, CDR2 SMNVEV (reference sequence). The CDR3 spells CASSLREPGTSGRRYNEQFF. The CDR3 region has the DNA TGTGCCAGCAGTTTACGAGAGCCGGGGACTAGCGGAAGGCGGTACAATGAGCAGTTCTTC.

This chain links TRBV5-1 with TRBJ2-1; 8 bases align to TRBD2. Germline loops: CDR1 SGHRS, CDR2 YFSETQ. Trimming at V came to 4 bases and at J to 4 bases, leaving 10 bases not matched to a gene. The CDR3 is 16 amino acids. CDR3 coding DNA: TGCGCCAGCAGCCCCGAAAGCGGGAGTACGTACAATGAGCAGTTCTTC. Amino acid sequence: CASSPESGSTYNEQFF.

The V call is TRBV19, the J call TRBJ2-4, with 7 bases matching TRBD2. Germline V gives CDR1 LNHDA, CDR2 SQIVND (reference sequence). J was trimmed by 8 bases and V by 5 bases; bases with no gene match: 9. The CDR3 is made up of 14 amino acids. The CDR3 loop reads CASSQTGGRDIQYF. CDR3 coding DNA: TGTGCCAGTAGTCAGACGGGGGGTAGGGACATTCAGTACTTC. Looking up the rest from reference TRBV19 and TRBJ2-4 gives the full variable domain: DGGITQSPKYLFRKEGQNVTLSCEQNLNHDAMYWYRQDPGQGLRLIYYSQIVNDFQKGDIAEGYSVSREKKESFPLTVTSAQKNPTAFYLCASSQTGGRDIQYFGAGTRLSVL.

Regarding this clone: An end of the junction does not agree with germline; a read error may underlie this. The chain uses TRBV30 and TRBJ1-1; weak D call: TRBD1 (6 bases). Germline values: CDR1 GTSNPN, CDR2 SVGIG (reference sequence). The CDR3 is made up of 15 amino acids. DNA of the CDR3: TGTACCTGGAGTTTCCTTGGGGGCAGTTTCACTGAAGCTTTCTTT. Translating it yields CTWSFLGGSFTEAFF.

The chain has TRBV6-6 and TRBJ2-1; tentative D call: TRBD1 (5 bases). CDR3 size: 15 residues. Trimming cost V 5 bases and J 5 bases, with 16 bases left between them. Looked up from germline, CDR1 is MNHNY and CDR2 is SVGAGI (reference sequence). The CDR3 loop is CASSPTVGGNNEQFF. The DNA of the CDR3 is TGTGCCAGCAGTCCGACAGTGGGTGGTAACAATGAGCAGTTCTTC.

The rearrangement uses TRBV28 and TRBJ2-1; D uncertain. The CDR3 runs to 14 residues. V lost 6 bases to trimming and J lost 6 bases, with 15 bases between them. Germline CDR1 and CDR2: MDHEN and SYDVKM. The CDR3 is CASRHPAPSNEQFF. DNA of the CDR3: TGTGCCAGCAGACATCCTGCTCCCAGCAATGAGCAGTTCTTC. The complete variable domain, with remaining parts taken from reference TRBV28 and TRBJ2-1, reads DVKVTQSSRYLVKRTGEKVFLECVQDMDHENMFWYRQDPGLGLRLIYFSYDVKMKEKGDIPEGYSVSREKKERFSLILESASTNQTSMYLCASRHPAPSNEQFFGPGTRLTVL.

J is TRBJ1-3 and V is TRBV28; D is unresolved. In germline, CDR1 is MDHEN, CDR2 SYDVKM. CDR3 length equals 13 residues. Trimming shortened V by 5 bases and J by 4 bases, and 9 bases separated the two germline ends. CDR3: CASSPWTGNTIYF. As DNA, the CDR3 is TGTGCCAGCAGTCCGTGGACCGGAAACACCATATATTTT.

The V call is TRBV2, the J call TRBJ1-2; D gene ambiguous. Germline CDR1 and CDR2: SNHLY and FYNNEI. Trimming removed 6 bases from V and 3 bases from J, with 14 bases in between. The CDR3 consists of 14 residues. CDR3 in amino acids: CASSTWFRDYGYTF. The CDR3 DNA follows: TGTGCCAGCAGCACCTGGTTCCGGGACTATGGCTACACCTTC.

The V and J genes are TRBV6-5 and TRBJ1-2, with a tentative D call TRBD1 (6 bases). Between the trimmed V and J ends, which lost 4 bases and 4 bases, there was a span of 7 bases. The CDR3 extends over 12 amino acids. Germline V gene lookup returns CDR1 MNHEY and CDR2 SVGAGI. The CDR3 here is CASSSDSYGYTF. The CDR3 region has the DNA TGTGCCAGCAGTTCGGACAGCTATGGCTACACCTTC.

This chain uses TRBV30 with TRBJ1-2; D gene unclear. This CDR3 has 11 amino acids. V dropped 2 bases and J dropped 3 bases, with 4 bases sitting between them. Germline lookup yields CDR1 GTSNPN and CDR2 SVGIG (reference sequence). The CDR3 DNA is TGTGCCTGGAGTAATGACTATGGCTACACCTTC. Translation: CAWSNDYGYTF. The full variable domain, in which reference TRBV30 and TRBJ1-2 provide the parts outside the CDR3, is SQTIHQWPATLVQPVGSPLSLECTVEGTSNPNLYWYRQAAGRGLQLLFYSVGIGQISSEVPQNLSASRPQDRQFILSSKKLLLSDSGFYLCAWSNDYGYTFGSGTRLTVV.

This rearrangement joins TRBV27 to TRBJ1-2, with a weak D call TRBD1 (6 bases). Germline CDR1 reads MNHEY; CDR2 reads SMNVEV (reference sequence). The CDR3 totals 14 residues. The ends were cut back, 5 bases at V and 5 bases at J, with 15 bases in the middle. CDR3 residues: CASSPGTWFYGYTF. The CDR3 nucleotides are TGTGCCAGCAGTCCAGGGACATGGTTTTATGGCTACACCTTC.

This chain uses TRBV19 with TRBJ2-1, with 9 bases matching TRBD2. Germline V lookup: CDR1 LNHDA, CDR2 SQIVND (reference sequence). This CDR3 has 19 amino acids. V lost 3 bases and J lost 2; bases outside the gene matches: 14. CDR3 nucleotide sequence: TGTGCCAGTAGTATTTCGGGGACTAGCATCAGTCCCGCCTACAATGAGCAGTTCTTC. It encodes CASSISGTSISPAYNEQFF.

This clone was counted a single time. The chain carries TRBV14 and TRBJ1-2, with TRBD1 matching over 9 bases. Per the germline V gene, CDR1 is SGHDN and CDR2 is FVKESK. The trim removed 0 bases at V and 8 bases at J, leaving 13 bases unmatched. This CDR3 has 17 residues. The CDR3: CASSQDLPGQGAFGYTF. CDR3 in DNA: TGTGCCAGCAGCCAAGATCTACCGGGACAGGGAGCCTTCGGCTACACCTTC.

To note about this clone: Additional DNA sequences in this sample encode the identical CDR3. This chain uses TRBV28 with TRBJ2-7; D possibly corresponds to TRBD1 (5 bases). The CDR3 is 13 residues long. The germline V gene has CDR1 MDHEN and CDR2 SYDVKM. V was shortened by 3 bases and J by 3 bases, with 9 bases between the two germline ends. The CDR3 DNA reads TGTGCCAGCAGTTTGGGGCAGAGCTACGAGCAGTACTTC. Amino acid sequence: CASSLGQSYEQYF.

V is TRBV9 and J is TRBJ2-1; D unresolved. Germline V gives CDR1 SGDLS, CDR2 YYNGEE. Trimming removed 1 base from V and 0 bases from J, with 11 bases in between. The CDR3 extends over 16 amino acids. In nucleotides, the CDR3 is TGTGCCAGCAGCGTAATAGCAGAGGTCTCCTACAATGAGCAGTTCTTC. Translation gives CASSVIAEVSYNEQFF.

The genes are TRBV5-6 and TRBJ2-7, with D tentatively TRBD1 or TRBD2 (5 bases each). From germline, CDR1 is SGHDT and CDR2 YYEEEE. V was trimmed by 5 bases and J by 4 bases, leaving 13 bases between them. The CDR3 spans 13 residues. The CDR3 region has the DNA TGTGCCAGCAGTCAGGGAGACCCTTACGAGCAGTACTTC. This gives the protein CASSQGDPYEQYF.

The rearrangement uses TRBV28 and TRBJ2-3; 9 bases fit TRBD2. Germline V CDR1 and CDR2: MDHEN, SYDVKM. The CDR3 extends over 16 amino acids. The V segment lost 4 bases and the J segment 5 bases; nucleotides outside the gene matches: 10. CDR3 loop: CASSYNSGSLEDTQYF. The CDR3 DNA sequence: TGTGCCAGCAGTTACAATAGCGGGAGTTTGGAAGATACGCAGTATTTT.

The V call is TRBV13, the J call TRBJ2-7; 10 nucleotides line up with TRBD2. In germline, CDR1 is PRHDT, CDR2 FYEKMQ (reference sequence). Losses at the gene ends were 0 bases for V and 5 bases for J; bases not matched to a gene: 16. The CDR3 is made up of 19 amino acids. The CDR3, as DNA: TGTGCCAGCAGCTTAGGCGTGGGGATGAGCGGGAGGGCCATCGACGAGCAGTACTTC. It is translated as CASSLGVGMSGRAIDEQYF.

The chain couples TRBV7-9 to TRBJ2-3; D assignment may be TRBD1 or TRBD2 (5 bases each). CDR1 and CDR2 (germline): SEHNR, FQNEAQ (reference sequence). The CDR3 covers 15 residues. V was clipped by 1 base and J by 0 bases, with 8 bases between them. The CDR3 is CASSLGGFSTDTQYF. The CDR3 coding sequence is TGTGCCAGCAGCTTAGGGGGGTTTAGCACAGATACGCAGTATTTT.

Comment on this clone: Other DNA sequences in this sample translate to the same CDR3. CDR3 coding DNA: TGTGCCAGCAGCCCCGAGGCTCAAGAGACCCAGTACTTC. As protein: CASSPEAQETQYF. This rearrangement joins TRBV5-4 to TRBJ2-5, with D unresolved. Germline V gene data show CDR1 as SGHNT and CDR2 as YYREEE (reference sequence). This CDR3 contains 13 residues. V gave up 4 bases and J gave up 2 bases, with 9 bases separating them.